The subject of this entry is one T cell receptor beta chain. The CDR3 is 16 residues long. The germline V gene has CDR1 SGHTA and CDR2 FQGNSA. Unmatched junction bases numbered 10, after V lost 5 bases and J lost 0 bases. This sample was included in a study of blood T cell repertoires in COVID-19. Study at large: Researchers got acute and convalescent COVID-19 samples from the United States, Italy and Spain. T cells, B-cell-depleted T cells, or PBMCs supplied cDNA or gDNA.

As processed by the authors: Reference gene primer amplification gave nucleated cell count estimates. Assay used: immunoSEQ multiplex PCR; TCRdb lists only in-frame clones, some missing. Clone size and the V and J calls come from that table; the DNA yielded D and trimming. The sample has 55,000 to 85,000 clones, roughly four fifths seen once; the top ten hold around 0.83%. Sequencing was performed on peripheral blood. The V gene is TRBV7-2, the J gene TRBJ2-7, with 7 bases fitting TRBD1. The receptor was derived from a woman aged 70-85 years with acute or convalescent COVID-19. The chain's CDR3 is CASSHSTGAGSYEQYF. Here the CDR3 DNA reads TGTGCCAGCAGCCACTCAACAGGGGCGGGCTCCTACGAGCAGTACTTC.